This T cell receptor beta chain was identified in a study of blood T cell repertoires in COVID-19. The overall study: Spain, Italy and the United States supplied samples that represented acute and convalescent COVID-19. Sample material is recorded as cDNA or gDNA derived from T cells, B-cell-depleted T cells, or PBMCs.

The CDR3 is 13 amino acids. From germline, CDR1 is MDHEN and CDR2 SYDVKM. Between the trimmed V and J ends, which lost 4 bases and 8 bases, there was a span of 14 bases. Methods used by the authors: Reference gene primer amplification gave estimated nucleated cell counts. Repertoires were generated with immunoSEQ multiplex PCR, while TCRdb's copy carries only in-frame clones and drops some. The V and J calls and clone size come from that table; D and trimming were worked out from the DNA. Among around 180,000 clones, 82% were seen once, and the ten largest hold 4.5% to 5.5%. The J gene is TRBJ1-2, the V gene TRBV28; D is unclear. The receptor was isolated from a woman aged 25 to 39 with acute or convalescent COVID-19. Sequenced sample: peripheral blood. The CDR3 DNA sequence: TGTGCCAGCAGTTACGAGACAACGAAGGGCTACACCTTC. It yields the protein CASSYETTKGYTF.